This T cell receptor (beta chain) was retrieved from a study of neurological immune-mediated disorders. General study results and limits: Phylogenetic analysis grouped 18 of 34 multiple sclerosis patients' repertoires together, suggesting a possible repertoire signature.

Germline CDR1 KGHSH, CDR2 LQKENI. The CDR3 is 14 amino acids. V was cut by 3 bases and J by 3 bases, with 11 bases left in between. This clonotype was recorded many times. Antigen unknown. The cDNA was generated by 5'RACE with 10-nucleotide random UMIs. Each CDR3 protein gets one entry after TCRdb re-called the 5' RACE reads with MiXCR. Among more than 45,000 distinct CDR3 sequences listed, around 3.9% were seen once. This chain joins TRBV18 and TRBJ1-1; D gene unclear. This sequence originates from a young man with multiple sclerosis. The sequencing input was PBMCs. This CDR3 is CASSPRGLDTEAFF. For the CDR3, the DNA is TGTGCCAGCTCACCCCGGGGTTTGGACACTGAAGCTTTCTTT.